Below, 27 T cell receptor beta chains from the same sample are listed, as sequenced in a study of blood T cells in healthy people across ages. The second PCR ran roughly 6 to 11 cycles with a sample-barcoded 5' primer and J-beta primers. One entry per CDR3 protein, called by TCRdb with MiXCR from the 5' RACE reads. Here the sample spans 550,000 to 800,000 distinct CDR3 sequences, roughly 21% being singletons. Sequenced input: blood. These receptors were taken from a man between 65 and 79 years old in good health.

The chain links TRBV9 to TRBJ2-2; D uncertain. Trimming left V 0 bases short and J 4 bases short, with 10 bases between. The CDR3 sequence is 15 residues long. Germline CDR1 SGDLS, CDR2 YYNGEE. CDR3 DNA sequence: TGTGCCAGCAGCGTAGCTCACCTGGGCACCGGGGAGCTGTTTTTT. Translating it yields CASSVAHLGTGELFF.

The rearrangement uses TRBV7-3 and TRBJ2-6; maybe TRBD1 (6 bases). CDR3 length: 16 amino acids. V shed 6 bases and J shed 1 base, with 13 bases lying between them. Germline V gene data show CDR1 as SGHTA and CDR2 as FQGTGA. The DNA for the CDR3 is TGTGCCAGCAGTCAATATCAGGGGTCTGGGGCCAACGTCCTGACTTTC. Translated: CASSQYQGSGANVLTF.

The chain recombines TRBV3-1 with TRBJ2-7; 14 bases align to TRBD2. This CDR3 comprises 16 residues. Trimming took 3 bases from V and 3 from J; bases not matched to a gene: 4. Germline lookup yields CDR1 LGHDT and CDR2 YNNKEL (reference sequence). The CDR3 reads CASSQGTSGGNYEQYF. The CDR3 DNA is TGTGCCAGCAGCCAGGGGACTAGCGGGGGAAACTACGAGCAGTACTTC.

A few counts support this clonotype. An end of the junction differs from the germline gene, which may be a read error. The rearrangement links TRBV5-1 to TRBJ1-4; 7 nucleotides match TRBD1. CDR3 length: 17 residues. Per germline, CDR1 SGHRS and CDR2 YFSETQ. CDR3 region: CASSLGGTGATNEKLFF. The CDR3, as DNA: TGCGCCAGCAGTTTGGGTGGAACAGGGGCAACTAATGAAAAACTGTTTTTT.

The gene calls are TRBV20-1 and TRBJ1-2; D is possibly TRBD1 (6 bases). Germline V gene lookup returns CDR1 DFQATT and CDR2 SNEGSKA (reference sequence). V lost 1 base to trimming and J lost 7 bases, with 19 bases between them. This CDR3 contains 15 residues. CDR3 nucleotide sequence: TGCAGTGCTAGAGTAGGTGGAGGCAGGGGCGCTGGCTACACCTTC. It specifies CSARVGGGRGAGYTF.

The chain is built from TRBV3-1 and TRBJ2-5, with D unclear. With the DNA end fitting TRBJ2-7 better, the J assignment may be wrong. CDR3 length: 16 residues. The germline V gene encodes CDR1 LGHDT and CDR2 YNNKEL (reference sequence). In DNA, the CDR3 is TGTGCCAGCAGCCACCTTCGACATGCCCCCTCCTACGAGCAGTACTTC. It yields the protein CASSHLRHAPSYEQYF.

V usage is TRBV19 and J usage is TRBJ2-5, with TRBD1 identical over 9 bases. The closer fit of TRBJ2-7 to the DNA end suggests the J call may be wrong. Germline V gene data show CDR1 as LNHDA and CDR2 as SQIVND (reference sequence). The CDR3 loop spans 14 amino acids. CDR3 sequence: CASGSGQGGGEQYF. CDR3 DNA sequence: TGTGCCAGTGGATCGGGACAGGGAGGGGGCGAGCAGTACTTC.

Only a few counts were recorded for this clonotype. V and J are TRBV12-3 or TRBV12-4 and TRBJ2-7; 8 nucleotides line up with TRBD1. The CDR3 sequence is 15 residues long. J lost 2 bases, V lost 6 bases, and 9 bases had no gene match. CDR3 bases: TGTGCCAGCAGCAATGACAGGGGCTACCCCTACGAGCAGTACTTC. The encoded protein is CASSNDRGYPYEQYF.

The CDR3 DNA sequence: TGTGCCAGCAGCTTCGGGACAGGGTTGTGGGTAGATACGCAGTATTTT. Its translation: CASSFGTGLWVDTQYF. V usage is TRBV7-8 and J usage is TRBJ2-3, with 9 bases aligning to TRBD1. Germline CDR1 is SGHVS and CDR2 is FQNEAQ. The CDR3 is 16 amino acids. J was trimmed by 5 bases and V by 3 bases; bases with no gene match: 9.

Comment on this clonotype: One base away lies a much larger clone, so this may be a sequencing read error. The chain links TRBV28 to TRBJ2-3; D gene unclear. The germline CDR1 and CDR2 sequences are MDHEN and SYDVKM. This CDR3 contains 15 residues. CDR3 sequence reads: CAGSLFWDSTDTQYF. DNA of the CDR3: TGTGCCGGCAGTTTATTCTGGGATTCCACAGATACGCAGTATTTT.

The chain is built from TRBV6-5 and TRBJ2-3; 9 nucleotides agree with TRBD2. The germline CDR1 and CDR2 sequences are MNHEY and SVGAGI. The CDR3 loop spans 17 amino acids. Losses at the gene ends were 2 bases for V and 3 bases for J; bases not matched to a gene: 9. The CDR3, as DNA: TGTGCCAGCAGTTACACTGCGGGAGGGCCGAGAACAGATACGCAGTATTTT. It is translated as CASSYTAGGPRTDTQYF.

The chain recombines TRBV24-1 with TRBJ2-5; TRBD1 is a possible D gene (5 bases). Germline CDR1 reads KGHDR; CDR2 reads SFDVKD. Trimming pared 3 bases from V and 3 bases from J, leaving 19 bases between. This CDR3 region has 17 residues. The CDR3 nucleotides are TGTGCCACCAGTGATCCTCGACAGAACCGAGAGAAAGAGACCCAGTACTTC. Its protein is CATSDPRQNREKETQYF.

This clonotype was counted at least ten times. The chain links TRBV27 to TRBJ1-5, with unresolved D. V lost 2 bases and J lost 5, with 13 bases in between. The germline gives CDR1 MNHEY, CDR2 SMNVEV (reference sequence). The CDR3 loop spans 15 amino acids. The CDR3 nucleotides read TGTGCCAGCAGTTTACGGACCTCAACTGATCAGCCCCAGCATTTT. Translated, it gives CASSLRTSTDQPQHF.

This clonotype came up once. J is TRBJ1-2 and V is TRBV4-1, with D perhaps TRBD1 (5 bases). The CDR3 covers 15 residues. Germline V lookup: CDR1 MGHRA, CDR2 YSYEKL. V lost 4 bases to trimming and J lost 8 bases, with 20 bases between them. The CDR3 DNA reads as TGCGCCAGCAGCCTTTTCATCGGGGGATATGACGGCTACACCTTC. It specifies CASSLFIGGYDGYTF.

The V call is TRBV7-2, the J call TRBJ1-1; D is undetermined. Germline CDR1 reads SGHTA; CDR2 reads FQGNSA. Trimming removed 1 base from V and 0 bases from J, with 3 bases in between. The CDR3 has 13 amino acids. Here the CDR3 DNA reads TGTGCCAGCAGCTTAGTCATGAACACTGAAGCTTTCTTT. Its protein is CASSLVMNTEAFF.

This clonotype has ten or more counts. CDR3 sequence reads: CASSLMQESIQYF. CDR3 sequence (DNA): TGTGCCAGCAGCTTAATGCAGGAGAGCATTCAGTACTTC. The V gene is TRBV7-8, the J gene TRBJ2-4, with unresolved D. Trimming stripped 2 bases from V and 9 bases from J, with 11 bases between. Germline V gene lookup returns CDR1 SGHVS and CDR2 FQNEAQ. CDR3 length: 13 amino acids.

The chain couples TRBV18 to TRBJ2-5; D gene unclear. This CDR3 is built from 15 residues. Trimming took off 6 bases at V and 4 bases at J, with 18 bases between the two ends. Germline values: CDR1 KGHSH, CDR2 LQKENI. CDR3 region: CASSLQRGVPETQYF. Here the CDR3 DNA reads TGTGCCAGCTCCCTCCAACGTGGGGTACCAGAGACCCAGTACTTC.

This clonotype was observed many times. The rearrangement joins TRBV3-1 to TRBJ2-1; 10 bases fit TRBD2. V lost 0 bases, J lost 6 bases, and 2 bases stayed unmatched. Per germline, CDR1 LGHDT and CDR2 YNNKEL (reference sequence). There are 15 residues in the CDR3. In DNA form, the CDR3 reads TGTGCCAGCAGCCAAGAGGCTAGCGGGAGCAATGAGCAGTTCTTC. This encodes CASSQEASGSNEQFF.

A remark on this clonotype: A much bigger clone sits one base away, suggesting this may be a read error. J is TRBJ1-4 and V is TRBV6-6; 10 bases map to TRBD1. The germline gives CDR1 MNHNY, CDR2 SVGAGI (reference sequence). The CDR3 has 14 amino acids. Trimming cost V 2 bases and J 8 bases; bases outside gene matches: 2. The CDR3 DNA reads TGTGCCAGCAGTTACGGGACAGGGGACGAAAAACTGTTTTTT. Residues: CASSYGTGDEKLFF.

This chain joins TRBV20-1 and TRBJ2-7; TRBD1 is a possible D gene (5 bases). Looked up from germline, CDR1 is DFQATT and CDR2 is SNEGSKA (reference sequence). With 5 bases removed from V and 2 bases from J, the gap between germline ends came to 10 bases. The CDR3 runs to 12 residues. The CDR3 nucleotides read TGCAGTGCTCGACAGACCCCCTACGAGCAGTACTTC. As protein: CSARQTPYEQYF.

This clonotype occurred many times. This chain links TRBV7-9 with TRBJ2-3; TRBD1 aligns across 7 bases. CDR3 length: 15 residues. The germline gives CDR1 SEHNR, CDR2 FQNEAQ (reference sequence). V shed 1 base and J 0 bases; nucleotides not matched to a gene: 1. The CDR3 here is CASSLEGASTDTQYF. For the CDR3, the DNA is TGTGCCAGCAGCTTAGAGGGGGCGAGCACAGATACGCAGTATTTT.

This clonotype was seen more than once but under ten times. A much more abundant neighbour one base away suggests this may be a read error. The chain links TRBV5-6 to TRBJ1-2; no firm D call. CDR1 SGHDT and CDR2 YYEEEE come from the germline V gene. The length of the CDR3 is 12 residues. CDR3 region: CAGSFAWSGYTF. In nucleotides, the CDR3 is TGTGCCGGCAGCTTCGCGTGGAGCGGCTACACCTTC. The complete variable domain, with remaining parts taken from reference TRBV5-6 and TRBJ1-2, reads DAGVTQSPTHLIKTRGQQVTLRCSPKSGHDTVSWYQQALGQGPQFIFQYYEEEERQRGNFPDRFSGHQFPNYSSELNVNALLLGDSALYLCAGSFAWSGYTFGSGTRLTVV.

This clonotype was seen repeatedly, ten times or more. The V and J genes are TRBV5-1 and TRBJ2-1; no reliable D call. The CDR3 covers 11 residues. Germline CDR1 SGHRS, CDR2 YFSETQ. V was pared by 7 bases and J by 6 bases, with 8 bases between. CDR3 amino acids: CASEAANEQFF. CDR3 nucleotide sequence: TGCGCCAGCGAAGCTGCCAATGAGCAGTTCTTC.

This clonotype showed up just a few times. CDR3 region: CASSQDPRETQYF. DNA for the CDR3: TGTGCCAGCAGCCAAGATCCGAGAGAGACCCAGTACTTC. The rearrangement links TRBV3-1 to TRBJ2-5; D is unclear. The CDR3 runs 13 residues. CDR1 LGHDT and CDR2 YNNKEL come from the germline V gene (reference sequence). V was shortened by 0 bases and J by 4 bases, with 6 bases between the two germline ends.

The CDR3 is CASSPMTNQETQYF. The DNA of the CDR3 is TGTGCCAGCAGCCCCATGACGAACCAAGAGACCCAGTACTTC. The chain links TRBV6-1 to TRBJ2-5; D is unresolved. V lost 6 bases to trimming and J lost 0 bases, with 11 bases between them. Germline V lookup: CDR1 MNHNS, CDR2 SASEGT. This CDR3 is built from 14 residues.

This chain connects TRBV6-1 to TRBJ2-4; D ambiguous. This CDR3 contains 12 residues. V was clipped by 1 base and J by 7 bases, with 5 bases between them. Germline assignment: CDR1 MNHNS and CDR2 SASEGT. The CDR3 spells CASSEVSNIQYF. DNA for the CDR3: TGTGCCAGCAGTGAAGTTTCTAACATTCAGTACTTC.

CDR3 sequence reads: CASSALGQAVTDTQYF. Written as DNA, the CDR3 is TGTGCCAGCAGCGCGTTGGGACAGGCTGTCACAGATACGCAGTATTTT. The chain carries TRBV9 and TRBJ2-3; 8 positions match TRBD1. V trimming: 3 bases; J trimming: 2 bases; junction bases outside the gene matches: 8. From germline, CDR1 is SGDLS and CDR2 YYNGEE. The CDR3 spans 16 residues.